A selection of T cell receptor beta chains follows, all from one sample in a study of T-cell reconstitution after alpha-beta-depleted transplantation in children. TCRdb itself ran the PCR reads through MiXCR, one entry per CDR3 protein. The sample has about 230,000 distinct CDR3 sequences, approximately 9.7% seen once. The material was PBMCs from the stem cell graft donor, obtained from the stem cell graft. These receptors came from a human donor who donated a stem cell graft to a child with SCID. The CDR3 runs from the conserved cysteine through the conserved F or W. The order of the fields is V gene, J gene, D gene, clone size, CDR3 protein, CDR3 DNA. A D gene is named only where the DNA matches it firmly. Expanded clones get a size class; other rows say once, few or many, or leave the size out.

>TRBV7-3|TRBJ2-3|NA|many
CASSPRRSGTDTQYF
TGTGCCAGCAGCCCACGGAGGTCAGGCACAGATACGCAGTATTTT
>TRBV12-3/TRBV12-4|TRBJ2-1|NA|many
CASSLVGEQFF
TGTGCCAGCAGTTTAGTGGGTGAGCAGTTCTTC
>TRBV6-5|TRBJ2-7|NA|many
CASSYERNRGYEQYF
TGTGCCAGCAGTTACGAAAGGAATCGGGGCTACGAGCAGTACTTC
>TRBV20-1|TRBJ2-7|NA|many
CSARVGSKVYEQYF
TGCAGTGCTAGAGTAGGGAGCAAGGTCTACGAGCAGTACTTC
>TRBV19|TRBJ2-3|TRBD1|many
CASSTLRGHTDTQYF
TGTGCCAGTAGTACACTCAGGGGGCACACAGATACGCAGTATTTT
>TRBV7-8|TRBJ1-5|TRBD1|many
CASSPGTEGSQPQHF
TGTGCCAGCAGCCCGGGGACAGAGGGCAGTCAGCCCCAGCATTTT
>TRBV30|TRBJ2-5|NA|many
CAWSVDSNGETQYF
TGTGCCTGGAGTGTAGATAGCAATGGGGAGACCCAGTACTTC
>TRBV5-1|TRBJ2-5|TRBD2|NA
CASSFFGGGQETLYF
TGCGCCAGCAGCTTTTTTGGCGGGGGGCAAGAGACCCTGTACTTT
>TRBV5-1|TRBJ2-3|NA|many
CASSLQKTSTDTQYF
TGCGCCAGCAGCTTACAGAAAACTAGCACAGATACGCAGTATTTT
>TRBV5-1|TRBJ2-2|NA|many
CASSLGTDTGELFF
TGCGCCAGCAGCCTGGGGACGGACACCGGGGAGCTGTTTTTT
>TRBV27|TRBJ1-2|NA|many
CASSSAPTGVNYGYTF
TGTGCCAGCAGTTCTGCCCCGACAGGCGTGAACTATGGCTACACCTTC
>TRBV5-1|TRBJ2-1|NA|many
CASSSTGTGVNEQFF
TGCGCCAGCAGCTCCACTGGGACGGGAGTCAATGAGCAGTTCTTC
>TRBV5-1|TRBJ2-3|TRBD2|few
CASSLFKTSGGKSTDTQYF
TGCGCCAGCAGCTTGTTTAAGACTAGCGGGGGGAAAAGCACAGATACGCAGTATTTT
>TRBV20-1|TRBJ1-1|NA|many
CSASKNTEAFF
TGCAGTGCTAGCAAGAACACTGAAGCTTTCTTT
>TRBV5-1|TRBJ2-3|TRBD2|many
CASSGLAGASTDTQYF
TGCGCCAGCAGCGGATTAGCGGGGGCAAGCACAGATACGCAGTATTTT
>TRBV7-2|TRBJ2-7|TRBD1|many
CASSFTGGASYEQYF
TGTGCCAGCAGCTTTACAGGGGGCGCCTCCTACGAGCAGTACTTC
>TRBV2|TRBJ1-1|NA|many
CASRPDGNTEAFF
TGTGCCAGCAGGCCCGACGGGAACACTGAAGCTTTCTTT
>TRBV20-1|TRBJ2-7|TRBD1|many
CSARDQDRAGYEQYF
TGCAGTGCTAGAGACCAAGACAGGGCGGGCTACGAGCAGTACTTC
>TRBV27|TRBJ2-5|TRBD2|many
CASSLSNERGFETQYF
TGTGCCAGCAGTTTATCGAACGAGCGGGGGTTTGAGACCCAGTACTTC
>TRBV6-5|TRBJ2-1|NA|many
CASSTLHSNEQFF
TGTGCCAGCAGTACCTTGCACAGCAATGAGCAGTTCTTC
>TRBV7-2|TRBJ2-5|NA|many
CASSLLGWGRGETQYF
TGTGCCAGCAGCCTCCTAGGGTGGGGGCGCGGGGAGACCCAGTACTTC
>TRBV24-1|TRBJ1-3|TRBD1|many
CATSDLDEDREDTIYF
TGTGCCACCAGTGATCTGGACGAGGACAGGGAGGACACCATATATTTT
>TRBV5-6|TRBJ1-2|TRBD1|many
CASSLGLQGPYGYTF
TGTGCCAGCAGCTTGGGTTTACAGGGGCCCTATGGCTACACCTTC
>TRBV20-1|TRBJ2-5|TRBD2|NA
CCARREDSGDQETQYF
TGCTGTGCTAGGAGGGAAGATAGCGGGGACCAAGAGACCCAGTACTTC
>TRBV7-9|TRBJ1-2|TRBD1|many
CASSSSDRGLSGYTF
TGTGCCAGCAGCTCCTCGGACAGGGGATTGAGTGGCTACACCTTC
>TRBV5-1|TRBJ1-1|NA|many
CASSLVDSFSGLNTEAFF
TGCGCCAGCAGCTTGGTCGACAGCTTCTCAGGGTTGAACACTGAAGCTTTCTTT
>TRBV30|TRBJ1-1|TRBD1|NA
CAWKDRASTEAFF
TGTGCCTGGAAAGACAGGGCTAGCACTGAAGCTTTCTTT
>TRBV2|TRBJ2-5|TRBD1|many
CASGTGVRTQYF
TGTGCCAGCGGGACAGGGGTGAGGACCCAGTACTTC
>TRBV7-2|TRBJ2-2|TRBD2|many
CASSLSLSSGSTGELFF
TGTGCCAGCAGCTTATCCCTATCTAGCGGTAGCACCGGGGAGCTGTTTTTT
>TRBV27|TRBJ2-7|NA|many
CASSYGQGGYEQYF
TGTGCCAGCAGTTACGGGCAGGGGGGCTACGAGCAGTACTTC
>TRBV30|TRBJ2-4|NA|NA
CAWSGLGDIQYF
TGTGCCTGGAGCGGGTTAGGGGACATTCAGTACTTC
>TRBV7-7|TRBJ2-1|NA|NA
CASTPYKSSYNEQFF
TGTGCCAGCACCCCATACAAGAGCTCCTACAATGAGCAGTTCTTC
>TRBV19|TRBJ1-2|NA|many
CASSIDSSPYGYTF
TGTGCCAGTAGTATAGATTCGTCGCCTTATGGCTACACCTTC
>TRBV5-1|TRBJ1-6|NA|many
CASSLEAANSPLHF
TGCGCCAGCAGCTTGGAGGCGGCCAATTCACCCCTCCACTTT
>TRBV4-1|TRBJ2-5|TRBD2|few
CASSQAPGTSGGAQETQYF
TGCGCCAGCAGCCAGGCCCCCGGGACTAGCGGGGGGGCCCAAGAGACCCAGTACTTC
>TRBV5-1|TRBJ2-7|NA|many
CASSLGQAGEQYF
TGCGCCAGCAGCTTGGGTCAGGCGGGCGAGCAGTACTTC
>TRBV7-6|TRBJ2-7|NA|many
CASSLQGPGHSYEQYF
TGTGCCAGCAGCTTACAGGGTCCGGGACACTCCTACGAGCAGTACTTC
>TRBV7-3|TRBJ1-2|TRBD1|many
CASSQGQGGGYTF
TGTGCCAGCAGCCAGGGACAGGGTGGTGGCTACACCTTC
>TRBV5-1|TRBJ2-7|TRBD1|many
CASKRTGNDEQYF
TGCGCCAGCAAGAGGACAGGGAATGACGAGCAGTACTTC
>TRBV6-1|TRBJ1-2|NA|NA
CASSEAAGGAPYGYTF
TGTGCCAGCAGTGAAGCTGCGGGGGGCGCTCCCTATGGCTACACCTTC
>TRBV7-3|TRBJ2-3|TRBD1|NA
CASSLHTGVYTDTQYF
TGTGCCAGCAGCTTACACACAGGGGTCTACACAGATACGCAGTATTTT
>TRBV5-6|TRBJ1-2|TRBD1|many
CASSLSPGGGYTF
TGTGCCAGCAGCTTGTCACCAGGGGGCGGCTACACCTTC
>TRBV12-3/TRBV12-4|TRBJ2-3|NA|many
CASSPNRGGLEDTQYF
TGTGCCAGCAGTCCCAACAGGGGGGGACTCGAGGATACGCAGTATTTT
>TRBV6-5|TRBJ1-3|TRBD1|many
CASSYSTGTGNTIYF
TGTGCCAGCAGTTACTCGACAGGGACTGGAAACACCATATATTTT
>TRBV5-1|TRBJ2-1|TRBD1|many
CASSLGGSGTGFVTNESYNEQFF
TGCGCCAGCAGCTTGGGCGGATCCGGGACAGGGTTCGTAACAAACGAATCCTACAATGAGCAGTTCTTC
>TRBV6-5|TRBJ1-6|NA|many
CATQVGFNSPLHF
TGTGCCACCCAGGTGGGGTTCAATTCACCCCTCCACTTT
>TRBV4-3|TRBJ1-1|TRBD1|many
CASSQLDRGQVRTEAFF
TGCGCCAGCAGCCAGTTGGACAGGGGGCAAGTTAGGACTGAAGCTTTCTTT
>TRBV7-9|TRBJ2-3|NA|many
CASSDRDAGDTQYF
TGTGCCAGCAGCGACCGGGACGCTGGAGATACGCAGTATTTT
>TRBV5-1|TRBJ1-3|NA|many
CASSLVGRHSGNTIYF
TGCGCCAGCAGCTTGGTCGGACGGCACTCTGGAAACACCATATATTTT
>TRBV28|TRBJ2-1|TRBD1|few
CASLSGQGGNEQFF
TGTGCCAGCCTCTCCGGACAGGGGGGCAATGAGCAGTTCTTC
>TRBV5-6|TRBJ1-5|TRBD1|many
CASSRQGAGSQPQHF
TGTGCCAGCAGCCGACAGGGGGCGGGGAGTCAGCCCCAGCATTTT
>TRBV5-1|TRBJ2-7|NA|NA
CASSPPGTVGTYEQYF
TGCGCCAGCAGCCCGCCCGGGACAGTGGGGACTTACGAGCAGTACTTC
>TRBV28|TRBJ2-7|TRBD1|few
CASSLLGTGLYEQYF
TGTGCCAGCAGTTTGTTGGGGACAGGGCTCTACGAGCAGTACTTC
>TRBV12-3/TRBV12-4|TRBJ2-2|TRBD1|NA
CASSLEQGANTGAPFF
TGTGCCAGCAGTTTGGAACAGGGGGCCAACACCGGGGCGCCGTTTTTT
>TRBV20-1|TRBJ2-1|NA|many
CSATRGSTYNEQFF
TGCAGTGCAACTCGCGGGTCTACCTACAATGAGCAGTTCTTC